These 31 T cell receptor beta chains share one sample of origin, sequenced in a study of vaccination effects on CD4 cells after COVID-19 (dated by TCRdb to 2021 to 2024). The library was prepared using the immunoSEQ multiplex PCR assay. In its TCRdb copy, this immuneACCESS table keeps in-frame sequences only and misses some clones. Where compared with another copy, unresolved V genes explain less than half of these, and the others have no known cause. The sample records around 83,000 clones, around 76% of which are singletons. The top ten hold 1.5% to 2% of the sample. The antigens of these receptors remain unknown. In the ViraFEST assay, PBMC were stimulated with viral peptide pools, and TCR sequencing was then used to find antigen-specific CD4+ T cell clonotypes based on their expansion. After less than 13 days of culture, CD4+ T cells were isolated with the EasySep CD4+ T cell isolation kit. The sequencing used CD4+ T cells from PBMCs cultured with HCoV-229E spike peptides, collected before COVID-19 vaccination. The label giving this sample's cell subset or site can be read as: HCoV-229E spike overlapping peptide pool stimulation. The receptors were sampled from a human donor who received a COVID-19 vaccine.

As DNA, the CDR3 is TGTGCCAGCTCACCAAACTCGGGGGGCGAGGTCTATGGCTACACCTTC. Translated, it gives CASSPNSGGEVYGYTF. The chain recombines TRBV18 with TRBJ1-2; tentative D call: TRBD1 (6 bases). CDR3 length equals 16 residues. V lost 2 bases and J 4 bases, leaving 17 bases between the germline ends. Germline V CDR1 and CDR2: KGHSH, LQKENI. Looking up the rest from reference TRBV18 and TRBJ1-2 gives the full variable domain: NAGVMQNPRHLVRRRGQEARLRCSPMKGHSHVYWYRQLPEEGLKFMVYLQKENIIDESGMPKERFSAEFPKEGPSILRIQQVVRGDSAAYFCASSPNSGGEVYGYTFGSGTRLTVV.

V is TRBV6-5 and J is TRBJ2-5; 8 bases match TRBD1. This CDR3 is built from 14 residues. Germline values: CDR1 MNHEY, CDR2 SVGAGI. The V and J ends lost 8 bases and 4 bases, in that order; junction bases with no gene match: 9. The CDR3 region is CASGDRTLPETQYF. DNA for the CDR3: TGTGCCAGCGGGGACAGGACCCTCCCAGAGACCCAGTACTTC.

A remark on this clone: At one of its ends the junction is not consistent with the germline gene, which may arise from a read error. The V and J genes are TRBV19 and TRBJ1-5, with D hard to call. CDR3 length: 14 residues. Germline V gene sequence: CDR1 LNHDA, CDR2 SQIVND (reference sequence). This CDR3 is CASGSSIGNQPQHF. CDR3 DNA sequence: TGCGCGTCGGGATCCTCGATAGGCAATCAGCCCCAGCATTTT.

This chain joins TRBV4-1 and TRBJ1-1, with D maybe TRBD1 (5 bases). Per germline, CDR1 MGHRA and CDR2 YSYEKL. CDR3 length: 14 amino acids. Trimming cost V 3 bases and J 5 bases, with 13 bases left between them. The CDR3 spells CASSQEGPGTEAFF. CDR3 in DNA: TGCGCCAGCAGCCAGGAGGGACCGGGTACTGAAGCTTTCTTT.

V usage is TRBV3-1 (or the pseudogene TRBV3-2) and J usage is TRBJ2-2; D remains unclear. V was trimmed by 0 bases and J by 9 bases, leaving 8 bases between them. The CDR3 has 13 amino acids. CDR1 is LGHDT, CDR2 YNNKEL, per germline (reference sequence). Written as DNA, the CDR3 is TGTGCCAGCAGCCAAGACAGGCTACGGGAGCTGTTTTTT. It specifies CASSQDRLRELFF.

This chain joins TRBV24-1 and TRBJ1-4; the D is unclear. The V and J ends lost 2 bases and 8 bases respectively, with 11 bases between them. Germline assignment: CDR1 KGHDR and CDR2 SFDVKD. This CDR3 region has 14 residues. The CDR3 bases are TGTGCCACCAGTGATTCCTACTCTGGAGAAAAACTGTTTTTT. Amino acid sequence: CATSDSYSGEKLFF.

This chain connects TRBV7-2 to TRBJ2-5, with D possibly being TRBD1 or TRBD2 (6 bases each). Germline values: CDR1 SGHTA, CDR2 FQGNSA. CDR3 length: 13 residues. With 4 bases removed from V and 4 bases from J, the gap between germline ends came to 10 bases. CDR3: CASSWKGGETQYF. The CDR3 coding sequence is TGTGCCAGCAGCTGGAAGGGGGGAGAGACCCAGTACTTC.

This clone was seen only a few times. The V call is TRBV7-3, the J call TRBJ1-2; TRBD1 is a possible D gene (6 bases). Trimming took off 1 base at V and 8 bases at J, with 14 bases between the two ends. The V gene's germline CDR1 is SGHTA and CDR2 FQGTGA. The CDR3 consists of 14 residues. The chain's CDR3 is CASSLSPGGKGYTF. The CDR3 nucleotides are TGTGCCAGCAGCTTAAGTCCCGGGGGCAAAGGCTACACCTTC. The entire variable domain, with the rest obtained from reference TRBV7-3 and TRBJ1-2, is as follows: GAGVSQTPSNKVTEKGKYVELRCDPISGHTALYWYRQSLGQGPEFLIYFQGTGAADDSGLPNDRFFAVRPEGSVSTLKIQRTERGDSAVYLCASSLSPGGKGYTFGSGTRLTVV.

This clone has only a few counts. The rearrangement links TRBV28 to TRBJ2-7; D tentatively fits TRBD1 or TRBD2 (5 bases each). CDR1 MDHEN and CDR2 SYDVKM come from the germline V gene. Trimming stripped 8 bases from V and 6 bases from J, with 17 bases between. There are 13 residues in the CDR3. Here the CDR3 reads CASAFRGIGEQYV. DNA for the CDR3: TGTGCCAGCGCCTTCCGGGGCATCGGCGAGCAGTACGTC.

This chain connects TRBV5-4 to TRBJ1-2; the D gene is possibly TRBD1 (6 bases). V lost 0 bases to trimming and J lost 5 bases, with 8 bases between them. Germline V CDR1 and CDR2: SGHNT, YYREEE (reference sequence). This CDR3 is 13 amino acids long. CDR3 amino acids: CASSLEQGYGYTF. DNA of the CDR3: TGTGCCAGCAGCTTGGAGCAGGGGTATGGCTACACCTTC.

The rearrangement uses TRBV19 and TRBJ1-2; D unclear. From germline, CDR1 is LNHDA and CDR2 SQIVND (reference sequence). This CDR3 has 17 amino acids. The V gene lost 1 base and the J gene lost 8 bases, with 23 bases spanning the gap. The CDR3, as DNA: TGTGCCAGTAGTATAGTCCTCTTTAAGAAGACTACTTGGGGCTACACCTTC. This sequence encodes CASSIVLFKKTTWGYTF. Filled out from reference TRBV19 and TRBJ1-2, the complete variable domain reads DGGITQSPKYLFRKEGQNVTLSCEQNLNHDAMYWYRQDPGQGLRLIYYSQIVNDFQKGDIAEGYSVSREKKESFPLTVTSAQKNPTAFYLCASSIVLFKKTTWGYTFGSGTRLTVV.

The chain carries TRBV2 and TRBJ1-4; TRBD1 agrees at 9 bases. Germline-derived CDR1 and CDR2 are SNHLY and FYNNEI. V lost 5 bases and J lost 8; bases outside the gene matches: 6. The CDR3 loop spans 14 amino acids. CDR3 DNA sequence: TGTGCCAGCAGTAGGACAGGGGTAGGAGAAAAACTGTTTTTT. It codes for CASSRTGVGEKLFF.

This clone was seen a few times. The rearrangement uses TRBV12-3 or TRBV12-4 and TRBJ2-3; the D gene is possibly TRBD2 (5 bases). The CDR3 consists of 13 residues. The V end lost 6 bases, the J end lost 3 bases, and 10 bases lay between the germline ends. CDR3 nucleotide sequence: TGTGCCAGCAGCCTTCCGGGGACAGATACGCAGTATTTT. This codes for CASSLPGTDTQYF.

A remark on this clone: Other DNA sequences from this sample encode an identical CDR3 as well. The chain has TRBV7-2 and TRBJ2-5; weak D call: TRBD2 (6 bases). Germline-derived CDR1 and CDR2 are SGHTA and FQGNSA. Trimming cost V 5 bases and J 1 base, with 11 bases left between them. This CDR3 spans 14 amino acids. CDR3 DNA: TGTGCCAGCAGCCCCGGAGGGGCCCAAGAGACCCAGTACTTC. It yields the protein CASSPGGAQETQYF.

The rearrangement uses TRBV18 and TRBJ1-5; 10 bases map to TRBD1. There are 15 residues in the CDR3. The germline V gene encodes CDR1 KGHSH and CDR2 LQKENI. Unmatched junction bases numbered 3, after V lost 1 base and J lost 6 bases. CDR3 protein: CASSPQGQGIQPQHF. The DNA for the CDR3 is TGTGCCAGCTCACCACAGGGACAGGGGATTCAGCCCCAGCATTTT.

A single count supports this clone. The V call is TRBV2, the J call TRBJ2-3, with TRBD2 identical over 7 bases. Looked up from germline, CDR1 is SNHLY and CDR2 is FYNNEI. The CDR3 covers 17 residues. V shed 2 bases and J 0 bases; nucleotides not matched to a gene: 8. For the CDR3, the DNA is TGTGCCAGCAGTGAAATGGCGGGGGTGCCTAGCACAGATACGCAGTATTTT. It translates to CASSEMAGVPSTDTQYF.

The CDR3 nucleotides read TGTGCCAGCAGGGTTACGGGGAAACTGTTTTTT. Protein sequence: CASRVTGKLFF. The chain combines TRBV28 with TRBJ1-4; D is undetermined. The germline V gene encodes CDR1 MDHEN and CDR2 SYDVKM. The V gene lost 6 bases and the J gene lost 11 bases, with 10 bases spanning the gap. This CDR3 contains 11 residues.

J is TRBJ2-3 and V is TRBV6-5, with 8 bases aligning to TRBD2. Germline V gives CDR1 MNHEY, CDR2 SVGAGI. The CDR3 has 16 amino acids. Germline trimming cut 2 bases from V and 4 bases from J; bases unmatched to any gene: 8. The CDR3 bases are TGTGCCAGCAGTTACAGGACTAGCAACGGCCCAGATACGCAGTATTTT. Its protein is CASSYRTSNGPDTQYF.

The chain employs TRBV19 and TRBJ1-6; weak D call: TRBD1 (5 bases). Trimming removed 6 bases from V and 8 bases from J, with 11 bases in between. CDR3 size: 13 residues. CDR1 and CDR2 from the germline V gene are LNHDA and SQIVND (reference sequence). In DNA form, the CDR3 reads TGTGCCAGTAGAAGGCAGGGAGATTCACCCCTCCACTTT. It specifies CASRRQGDSPLHF.

The CDR3: CASSYQLDRENGYTF. CDR3 sequence (DNA): TGTGCCAGCAGTTATCAGCTCGACAGGGAGAATGGCTACACCTTC. The chain is built from TRBV6-6 and TRBJ1-2, with TRBD1 matching 7 bases. The trim removed 3 bases at V and 6 bases at J, leaving 10 bases unmatched. The V gene's germline CDR1 is MNHNY and CDR2 SVGAGI (reference sequence). The length of the CDR3 is 15 residues.

This chain uses TRBV6-4 with TRBJ2-1; perhaps D is TRBD1 or TRBD2 (5 bases each). V lost 2 bases, J lost 2 bases, and 10 bases lay in between. The length of the CDR3 is 15 residues. The germline CDR1 and CDR2 sequences are MRHNA and SNTAGT. Here the CDR3 reads CASSDVGTPYNEQFF. Written as DNA, the CDR3 is TGTGCCAGCAGTGACGTAGGGACCCCCTACAATGAGCAGTTCTTC.

Concerning this clone: Germline and junction disagree at one end, which may indicate a read error. This chain joins TRBV11-2 and TRBJ2-3, with 9 bases matching TRBD1. Per the germline V gene, CDR1 is SGHAT and CDR2 is FQNNGV. The length of the CDR3 is 15 residues. CDR3 DNA: TGTGCCAGCAGCATAGACAGGGGGGGACTAGATACGCAGTATTTT. Translating gives CASSIDRGGLDTQYF.

Notes on this clone: A read error may account for a junction end that differs from germline. This CDR3 is CATSSGVTDTQYF. In nucleotides, the CDR3 is TGTGCCACTAGTAGCGGGGTCACAGATACGCAGTATTTT. The chain combines TRBV19 with TRBJ2-3, with TRBD2 identical over 8 bases. Germline CDR1 LNHDA, CDR2 SQIVND (reference sequence). The CDR3 is made up of 13 amino acids.

This clone appeared a few times. The chain combines TRBV10-3 with TRBJ2-7, with D perhaps TRBD1 or TRBD2 (5 bases each). The V gene's germline CDR1 is ENHRY and CDR2 SYGVKD. With 8 bases removed from V and 0 bases from J, the gap between germline ends came to 8 bases. The CDR3 loop spans 12 amino acids. The CDR3 bases are TGTGCCATCGGGACGTCCTCCTACGAGCAGTACGTC. Its translation is CAIGTSSYEQYV.

The rearrangement joins TRBV16 to TRBJ1-2; D may be TRBD1 (5 bases). CDR3 size: 16 residues. Germline assignment: CDR1 KGHSY and CDR2 FQNENV. V was trimmed by 3 bases and J by 7 bases, leaving 21 bases between them. CDR3 DNA sequence: TGTGCCAGCAGCCACCCCACGGCAGGGTTCCGGGGTGGCTACACCTTC. Translated: CASSHPTAGFRGGYTF. The variable domain in full, completed from reference TRBV16 and TRBJ1-2, reads GEEVAQTPKHLVRGEGQKAKLYCAPIKGHSYVFWYQQVLKNEFKFLISFQNENVFDETGMPKERFSAKCLPNSPCSLEIQATKLEDSAVYFCASSHPTAGFRGGYTFGSGTRLTVV.

This clone was found a few times. The chain combines TRBV9 with TRBJ2-3; D is perhaps TRBD1 or TRBD2 (5 bases each). The germline V and J ends were trimmed by 4 bases and 4 bases, with 13 bases remaining between them. The CDR3 has 14 residues. CDR1 is SGDLS, CDR2 YYNGEE, per germline. The CDR3: CASSKEGSPDTQYF. Written as DNA, the CDR3 is TGTGCCAGCAGCAAAGAGGGGAGTCCAGATACGCAGTATTTT. The full variable domain, rest sourced from reference TRBV9 and TRBJ2-3, is DSGVTQTPKHLITATGQRVTLRCSPRSGDLSVYWYQQSLDQGLQFLIQYYNGEERAKGNILERFSAQQFPDLHSELNLSSLELGDSALYFCASSKEGSPDTQYFGPGTRLTVL.

The CDR3 is CASSALAGSAYEQYV. DNA of the CDR3: TGCGCCAGCAGCGCCTTAGCGGGGTCTGCCTACGAGCAGTACGTC. This chain uses TRBV5-1 with TRBJ2-7, with 8 bases identical to TRBD2. There are 15 residues in the CDR3. The germline gives CDR1 SGHRS, CDR2 YFSETQ. The V segment lost 4 bases and the J segment 2 bases; nucleotides outside the gene matches: 8.

This clone occurred a few times. This chain links TRBV2 with TRBJ1-1; TRBD1 agrees at 7 bases. The germline CDR1 and CDR2 sequences are SNHLY and FYNNEI. The CDR3 has 14 amino acids. The V and J ends lost 6 bases and 5 bases, in that order; junction bases with no gene match: 9. Here the CDR3 reads CASRMTGYPTEAFF. The CDR3 DNA is TGTGCCAGCAGAATGACAGGGTATCCGACTGAAGCTTTCTTT.

This clone was detected only once. The V call is TRBV6-5, the J call TRBJ1-1; D remains ambiguous. Trimming left V 6 bases short and J 2 bases short, with 13 bases between. The CDR3 has 14 amino acids. The germline CDR1 and CDR2 sequences are MNHEY and SVGAGI. This CDR3 is CASSRDLKNTEAFF. CDR3 nucleotide sequence: TGTGCCAGCAGCCGCGACCTAAAAAACACTGAAGCTTTCTTT.

The DNA for the CDR3 is TGCGCCAGCAGTGAAAGAAGGCAGCAAAACACCATATATTTT. Residues: CASSERRQQNTIYF. The chain employs TRBV10-2 and TRBJ1-3, with unresolved D. V was shortened by 3 bases and J by 6 bases, with 12 bases between the two germline ends. Germline V gives CDR1 WSHSY, CDR2 SAAADI. The CDR3 has 14 amino acids.

This clone occurred once. The chain has TRBV5-8 and TRBJ1-4, with a tentative D call TRBD1 (5 bases). V dropped 2 bases and J dropped 0 bases, with 8 bases sitting between them. The CDR3 is 15 residues long. The germline CDR1 and CDR2 sequences are SGHTS and YDEGEE. The CDR3 spells CASSFRQSTNEKLFF. CDR3 nucleotide sequence: TGTGCCAGCAGCTTCCGACAGTCAACTAATGAAAAACTGTTTTTT.